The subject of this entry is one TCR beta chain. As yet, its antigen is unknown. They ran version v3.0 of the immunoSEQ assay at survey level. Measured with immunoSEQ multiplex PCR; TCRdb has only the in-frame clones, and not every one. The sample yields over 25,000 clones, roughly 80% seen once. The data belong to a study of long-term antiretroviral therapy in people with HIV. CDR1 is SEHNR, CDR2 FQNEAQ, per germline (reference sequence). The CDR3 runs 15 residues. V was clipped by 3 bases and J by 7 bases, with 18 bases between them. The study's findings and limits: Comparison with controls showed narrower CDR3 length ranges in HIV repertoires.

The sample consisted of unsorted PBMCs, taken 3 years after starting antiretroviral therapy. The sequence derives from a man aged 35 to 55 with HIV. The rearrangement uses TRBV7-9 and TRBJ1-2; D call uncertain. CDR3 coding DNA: TGTGCCAGCAGCTTTACCGACGGCCGGAGAGGTGGCTACACCTTC. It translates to CASSFTDGRRGGYTF.